This TCR beta chain was recorded in a study of OX40 agonist ivuxolimab in advanced cancers. Only in-frame clones appear in the TCRdb table, and some are missing; sequencing was by immunoSEQ multiplex PCR. The sample yields tens of thousands of clones, 85% to 95% seen once. This CDR3 contains 14 residues. The germline V gene has CDR1 LNHNV and CDR2 YYDKDF (reference sequence). V was trimmed by 1 base and J by 2 bases, leaving 9 bases between them. This sequence originates from an adult with an advanced solid tumor such as melanoma, head and neck, liver or kidney cancer. The sequencing used CD4+ or CD8+ T cells sorted from blood, collected in a trial of the OX40 agonist ivuxolimab. The chain uses TRBV15 and TRBJ2-7; D may match TRBD1 or TRBD2 (6 bases each). CDR3 sequence (DNA): TGTGCCACCAGCAGAGGAGGGGGGACCTACGAGCAGTACTTC. This codes for CATSRGGGTYEQYF.